This entry lists 10 T cell receptor beta chains sequenced from one sample in a study of T cell responses to AZD1222 COVID-19 vaccine. Data came from immunoSEQ multiplex PCR; TCRdb stores just in-frame clones and leaves some out. This sample carries around 180,000 clones, around 89% of them seen once, and the ten largest clones take 6.5% to 7%. The sample in question was peripheral blood, obtained on day 0 of AZD1222 vaccination. These receptor sequences come from an adult in good health.

V usage is TRBV29-1 and J usage is TRBJ1-2; D call uncertain. Germline CDR1 and CDR2: SQVTM and ANQGSEA. The CDR3 has 13 amino acids. The V and J ends lost 4 bases and 6 bases respectively, with 15 bases between them. The CDR3, as DNA: TGCAGCGTTGGCGAGTGGGAGTTGGATGGCTACACCTTC. It specifies CSVGEWELDGYTF.

V usage is TRBV7-2 and J usage is TRBJ2-3, with D maybe TRBD2 (5 bases). The CDR3 spans 15 residues. Germline assignment: CDR1 SGHTA and CDR2 FQGNSA. V lost 8 bases and J lost 8, with 23 bases in between. The CDR3 is CASRQTGDTPGTQYF. CDR3 nucleotide sequence: TGTGCCAGCCGCCAAACCGGGGATACTCCGGGTACGCAGTATTTT.

The J gene is TRBJ1-1, the V gene TRBV11-2; D is unresolved. The CDR3 contains 14 residues. V was cut by 4 bases and J by 2 bases, with 11 bases left in between. Germline V gives CDR1 SGHAT, CDR2 FQNNGV. CDR3 sequence: CASSSPPDNTEAFF. CDR3 nucleotide sequence: TGTGCCAGCAGCTCCCCACCCGATAACACTGAAGCTTTCTTT.

This clone was observed once. V usage is TRBV7-2 and J usage is TRBJ1-3; the D gene is possibly TRBD1 (6 bases). The CDR3 is made up of 18 amino acids. The V and J ends lost 5 bases and 4 bases respectively, with 24 bases between them. Germline V gives CDR1 SGHTA, CDR2 FQGNSA. CDR3 loop: CASSRSLGRGPLGNTIYF. CDR3 nucleotides: TGTGCCAGCAGCCGTTCCCTTGGCAGGGGTCCCCTCGGAAACACCATATATTTT.

This chain links TRBV3-1 (or the pseudogene TRBV3-2) with TRBJ1-1; the D is unclear. The CDR3 is made up of 12 amino acids. Germline-derived CDR1 and CDR2 are LGHDT and YNNKEL (reference sequence). Between the trimmed V and J ends, which lost 3 bases and 1 base, there was a span of 3 bases. The DNA of the CDR3 is TGTGCCAGCAGCCAGGGGAACACTGAAGCTTTCTTT. It encodes CASSQGNTEAFF.

The J gene is TRBJ1-4, the V gene TRBV10-3; D is undetermined. Germline V gives CDR1 ENHRY, CDR2 SYGVKD. The CDR3 has 15 amino acids. The ends were cut back, 3 bases at V and 4 bases at J, with 12 bases in the middle. The CDR3 DNA sequence: TGTGCCATCAGTGACCCCGGCGAGCGTAATGAAAAACTGTTTTTT. Translation: CAISDPGERNEKLFF.

On this clone: A read error may produce the germline difference seen at one junction end. This chain connects TRBV4-1 to TRBJ1-5; D not resolved. The CDR3 totals 13 residues. Germline V CDR1 and CDR2: MGHRA, YSYEKL. CDR3 in amino acids: CASSHDLVQAQHF. The CDR3 coding sequence is TGCGCCAGCAGCCATGACTTAGTTCAGGCCCAGCATTTT.

The V gene is TRBV27, the J gene TRBJ1-6; tentative D call: TRBD1 (5 bases). The CDR3 is 13 residues long. V was trimmed by 4 bases and J by 10 bases, leaving 11 bases between them. Looked up from germline, CDR1 is MNHEY and CDR2 is SMNVEV (reference sequence). DNA for the CDR3: TGTGCCAGCAGTTGGGGGATCAGCTCACCCCTCCACTTT. It codes for CASSWGISSPLHF.

In its sample, this clone was seen once. This chain connects TRBV9 to TRBJ1-2; D possibly corresponds to TRBD1 (5 bases). The germline V and J ends were trimmed by 3 bases and 3 bases, with 15 bases remaining between them. Germline CDR1 SGDLS, CDR2 YYNGEE. This CDR3 is built from 15 residues. The CDR3 DNA is TGTGCCAGCAGCGATCGGACACCACCGGACTATGGCTACACCTTC. This translates into CASSDRTPPDYGYTF. Combining the CDR3 with reference TRBV9 and TRBJ1-2 gives the whole variable domain DSGVTQTPKHLITATGQRVTLRCSPRSGDLSVYWYQQSLDQGLQFLIQYYNGEERAKGNILERFSAQQFPDLHSELNLSSLELGDSALYFCASSDRTPPDYGYTFGSGTRLTVV.

The chain couples TRBV14 to TRBJ2-1; perhaps TRBD2 as D (7 bases). The V gene lost 4 bases and the J gene lost 2 bases, with 9 bases spanning the gap. The CDR3 is 14 amino acids. Germline V gene lookup returns CDR1 SGHDN and CDR2 FVKESK. CDR3 coding DNA: TGTGCCAGCAGCCGGGGGGGCGCCTACAATGAGCAGTTCTTC. Encoded protein: CASSRGGAYNEQFF.